Below, one T cell receptor beta chain is given with its context. Its antigen is unknown. The read stops 3 residues short of the end of the CDR3; the missing end is completed from the germline J gene. Every participant had a single incident cervical HPV16 infection, and prevalent HPV16 infections were excluded. Cervical HPV DNA was detected by MY09/MY11 PCR, and genotyping was performed by dot-blot hybridization. Around 15 mL of heparinized blood were centrifuged, and the buffy coat was split into aliquots, frozen at -30 degrees C, and then kept at -80 degrees C. QIAGEN kits were used to extract genomic DNA from buffy coat specimens. The immunoSEQ assay used multiplex PCR to amplify TCR beta CDR3 regions from an average of approximately 1,100 ng of genomic DNA per sample. The assay corrected primer bias using a complete synthetic TCR repertoire to establish an amplification baseline. The amplicons were sequenced on the Illumina platform. The paper's processing steps were these. Sequences were error-corrected by clustering with frequency ratios and a modified nearest-neighbor algorithm and were then analyzed in the immunoSEQ Analyzer with IMGT gene definitions. TCR richness and evenness were averaged over 20 rarefaction repeats at each rarefaction depth, excluding samples with fewer sequences than the depth. Wilcoxon rank sum tests with FDR correction were used to compare relative abundances of V, D and J genes between the groups. An intraclass correlation of about 96% for TCR richness and an average of around 71% across 65 to 80 gene segments were obtained from the blinded duplicates. As stored in TCRdb, this immuneACCESS dataset retains in-frame rearrangements with V and J assigned. A fraction of the clones does not appear; measured against another copy, unresolved V genes explain less than half of the discrepancy, and the remainder lacks a known reason. V, J and clone size derive from that table, while D and trimming were established from the DNA sequence. The sample has about 31,000 clones on record. The ten biggest clones cover 8.4% of the sample.

The CDR3 runs 15 residues from the cysteine to the phenylalanine. Of the CDR3's DNA, 36 bases were read; they are in frame from base 1. Looking up the germline V gene (reference sequence) yields CDR1 DFQATT and CDR2 SNEGSKA. V ends up 1 base short and J 0 bases short, with an unmatched junction base count of 4. The data originate from a study of T cells in women clearing cervical HPV infection (dated by TCRdb to about 2018). With respect to the entire study: Cases were roughly 23 women with histologically confirmed HPV16-related CIN3 or worse, including a couple of invasive cancers. Cases and controls were matched on age within five years and on year of sample collection. For cases, a median interval of 149 days, with an interquartile range of about 90 to 210 days, was observed between lesion detection and blood sampling. Since HLA typing was available for only a few women, HLA type could not be ruled out as a confounder. The 25 controls were women who cleared a single incident HPV16 infection within 12 months without developing precancer or cancer. As quality controls, five blinded duplicates were added to each group, bringing the total to roughly 60 samples made up of 50 participants and approximately 10 replicates. This exploratory proof-of-principle case-control study, nested within the Guanacaste HPV Natural History Study in Costa Rica, compared TCR repertoires among women with different cervical HPV16 outcomes. Cases had a median age of about 35 years and controls had a median age of around 41, with no significant differences in baseline characteristics. In the parent cohort, 9,500 to 13,000 women aged 18 or older were enrolled in Guanacaste, Costa Rica, during about 1992 to 1994 and then followed for less than nine years. Blood from cases was drawn at the visit where the lesion was first identified, while blood from controls was drawn once the infection was no longer detected.

Study-wide findings and limitations: TRBV6-7 relative abundance was lower in cases than in controls (roughly 0.12% versus 0.17%; Bonferroni P = 0.0008). Because T-cell numbers per sample were unknown, differences in richness could reflect varying T-cell content rather than repertoire biology. TCR repertoire richness was significantly higher in CIN3+ cases than in controls across sequencing depths, while evenness did not differ. The cross-sectional design could not show whether the associations came before the infection or were a result of it, and neither effector/memory subsets nor HPV-specific T cells were isolated. Cases were distinguished from controls with an estimated AUC of approximately 0.8 by random forest classifiers combining richness and V gene abundances.

What was sequenced was blood buffy coat. Recombination joined TRBV20-1 with TRBJ1-1; 8 bases in the middle match TRBD1. This TCR came from a woman aged 18 to 75 with a cervical HPV16 infection that either progressed to CIN3+ or cleared (not recorded which). For the CDR3, the sequence is CSARGGTGLNTEAFF. CDR3 bases read: TGCAGTGCTAGAGGGGGGACAGGCTTGAACACTGAA.